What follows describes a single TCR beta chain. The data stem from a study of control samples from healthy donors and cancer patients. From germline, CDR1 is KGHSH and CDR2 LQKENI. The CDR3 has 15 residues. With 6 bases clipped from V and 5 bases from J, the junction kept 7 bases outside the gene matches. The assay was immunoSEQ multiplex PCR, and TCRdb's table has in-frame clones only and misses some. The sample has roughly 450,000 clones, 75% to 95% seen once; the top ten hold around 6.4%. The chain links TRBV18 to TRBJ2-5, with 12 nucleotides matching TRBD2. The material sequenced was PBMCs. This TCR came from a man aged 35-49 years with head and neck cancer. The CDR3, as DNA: TGTGCCAGCTCCCCGACTAGCGGGAGTATCGAGACCCAGTACTTC. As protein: CASSPTSGSIETQYF.